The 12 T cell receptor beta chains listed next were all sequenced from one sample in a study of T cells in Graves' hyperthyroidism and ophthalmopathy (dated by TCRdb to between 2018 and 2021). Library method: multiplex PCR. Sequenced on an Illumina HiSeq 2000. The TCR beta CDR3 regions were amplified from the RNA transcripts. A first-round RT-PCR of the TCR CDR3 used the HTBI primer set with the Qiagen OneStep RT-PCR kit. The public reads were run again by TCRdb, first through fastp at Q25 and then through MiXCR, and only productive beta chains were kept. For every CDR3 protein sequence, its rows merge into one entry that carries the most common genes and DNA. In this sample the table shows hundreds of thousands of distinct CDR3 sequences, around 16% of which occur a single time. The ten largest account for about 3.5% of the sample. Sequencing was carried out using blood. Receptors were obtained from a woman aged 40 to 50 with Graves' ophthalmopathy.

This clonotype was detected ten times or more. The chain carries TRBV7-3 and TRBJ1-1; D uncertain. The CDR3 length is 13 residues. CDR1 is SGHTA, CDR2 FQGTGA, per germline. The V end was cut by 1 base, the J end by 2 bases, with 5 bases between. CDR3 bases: TGTGCCAGCAGCTTAAGCATAAACACTGAAGCTTTCTTT. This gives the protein CASSLSINTEAFF. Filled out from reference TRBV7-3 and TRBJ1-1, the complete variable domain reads GAGVSQTPSNKVTEKGKYVELRCDPISGHTALYWYRQSLGQGPEFLIYFQGTGAADDSGLPNDRFFAVRPEGSVSTLKIQRTERGDSAVYLCASSLSINTEAFFGQGTRLTVV.

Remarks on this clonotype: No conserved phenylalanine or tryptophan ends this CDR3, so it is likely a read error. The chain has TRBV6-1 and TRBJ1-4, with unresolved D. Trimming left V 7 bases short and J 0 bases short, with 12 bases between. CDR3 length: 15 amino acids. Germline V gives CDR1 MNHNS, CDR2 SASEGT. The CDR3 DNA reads TGTGCCAGCACCACCCTGGAGGCAACTAATGAAAAACTGTTTTCT. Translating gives CASTTLEATNEKLFS.

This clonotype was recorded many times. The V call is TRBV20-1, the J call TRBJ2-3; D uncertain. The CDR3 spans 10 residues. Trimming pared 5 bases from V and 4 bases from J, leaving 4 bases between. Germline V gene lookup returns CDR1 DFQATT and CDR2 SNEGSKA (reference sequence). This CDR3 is CSAPADTQYF. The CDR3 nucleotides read TGCAGTGCTCCGGCAGATACGCAGTATTTT.

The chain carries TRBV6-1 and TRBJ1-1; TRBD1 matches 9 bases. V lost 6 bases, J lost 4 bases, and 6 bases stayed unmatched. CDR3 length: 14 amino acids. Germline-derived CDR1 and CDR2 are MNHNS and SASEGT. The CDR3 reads CASSRDRELTEAFF. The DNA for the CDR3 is TGTGCCAGCAGCCGGGACAGGGAGCTCACTGAAGCTTTCTTT.

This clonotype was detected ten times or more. CDR3 DNA: TGTGCCAGCAGTTATTCGGGGGTCTACGAGCAGTACTTC. Its protein is CASSYSGVYEQYF. The chain links TRBV6-2 or TRBV6-3 to TRBJ2-7; maybe TRBD2 (6 bases). Trimming shortened V by 3 bases and J by 3 bases, and 9 bases separated the two germline ends. The germline CDR1 and CDR2 sequences are MNHEY and SVGEGT. The CDR3 extends over 13 amino acids.

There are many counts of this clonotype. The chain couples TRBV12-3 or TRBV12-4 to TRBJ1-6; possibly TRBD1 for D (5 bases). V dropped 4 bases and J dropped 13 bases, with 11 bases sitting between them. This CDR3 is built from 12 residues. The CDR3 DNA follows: TGTGCCAGCAGTTCCGACAGCAATCCCCTCCACTTT. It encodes CASSSDSNPLHF.

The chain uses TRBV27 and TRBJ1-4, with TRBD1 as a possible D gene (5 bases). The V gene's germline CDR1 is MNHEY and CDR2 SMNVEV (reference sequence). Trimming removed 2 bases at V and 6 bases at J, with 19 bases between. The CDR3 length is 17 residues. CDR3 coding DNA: TGTGCCAGCAGTTTAGGGTTTAGGGCAGGGTTTTATGAAAAACTGTTTTTT. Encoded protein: CASSLGFRAGFYEKLFF.

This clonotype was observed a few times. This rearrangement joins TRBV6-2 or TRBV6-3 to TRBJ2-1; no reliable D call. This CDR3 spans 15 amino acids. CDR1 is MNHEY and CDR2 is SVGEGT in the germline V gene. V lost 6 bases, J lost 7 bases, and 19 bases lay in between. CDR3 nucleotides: TGTGCCAGCAGGCGTCAGAGTGTAAGGGTAAATGAGCAGTTCTTC. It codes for CASRRQSVRVNEQFF.

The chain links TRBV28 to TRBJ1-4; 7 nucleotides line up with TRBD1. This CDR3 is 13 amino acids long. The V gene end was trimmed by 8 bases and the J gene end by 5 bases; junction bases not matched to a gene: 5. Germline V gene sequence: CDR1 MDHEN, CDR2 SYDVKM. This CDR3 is CASGRGRNEKLFF. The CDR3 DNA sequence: TGTGCCAGCGGGAGGGGGCGAAATGAAAAACTGTTTTTT.

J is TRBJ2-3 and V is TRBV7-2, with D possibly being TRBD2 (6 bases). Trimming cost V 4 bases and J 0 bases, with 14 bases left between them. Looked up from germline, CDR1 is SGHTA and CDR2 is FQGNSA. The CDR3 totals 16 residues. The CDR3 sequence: CASSSLGGASTDTQYF. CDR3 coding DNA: TGTGCCAGCAGCTCCCTTGGCGGGGCTAGCACAGATACGCAGTATTTT.

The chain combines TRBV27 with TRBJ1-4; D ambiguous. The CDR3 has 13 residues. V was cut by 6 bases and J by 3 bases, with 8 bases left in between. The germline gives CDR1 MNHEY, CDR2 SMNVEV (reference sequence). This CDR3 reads CASRSWANEKLFF. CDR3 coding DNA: TGTGCCAGCAGATCATGGGCTAATGAAAAACTGTTTTTT.

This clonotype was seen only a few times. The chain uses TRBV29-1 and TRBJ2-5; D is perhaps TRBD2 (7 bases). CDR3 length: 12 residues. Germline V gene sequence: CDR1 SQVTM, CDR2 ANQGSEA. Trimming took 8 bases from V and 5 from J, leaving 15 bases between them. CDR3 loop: CSLGGGLETQYF. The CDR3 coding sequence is TGCAGCTTGGGGGGGGGCTTGGAGACCCAGTACTTC.